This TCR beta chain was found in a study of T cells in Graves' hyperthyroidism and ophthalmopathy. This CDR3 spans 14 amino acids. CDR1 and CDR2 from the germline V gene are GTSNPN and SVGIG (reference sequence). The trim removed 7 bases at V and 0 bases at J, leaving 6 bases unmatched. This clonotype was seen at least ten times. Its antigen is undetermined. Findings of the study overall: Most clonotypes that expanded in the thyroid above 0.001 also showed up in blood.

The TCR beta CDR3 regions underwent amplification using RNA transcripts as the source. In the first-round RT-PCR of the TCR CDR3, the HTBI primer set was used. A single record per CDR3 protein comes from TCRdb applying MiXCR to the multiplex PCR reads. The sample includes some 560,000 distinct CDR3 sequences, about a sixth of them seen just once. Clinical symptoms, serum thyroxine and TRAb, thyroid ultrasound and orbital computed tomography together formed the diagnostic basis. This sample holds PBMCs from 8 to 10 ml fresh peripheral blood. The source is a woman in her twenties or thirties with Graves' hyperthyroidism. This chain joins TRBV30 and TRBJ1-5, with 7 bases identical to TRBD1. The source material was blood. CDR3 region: CASRDSGSNQPQHF. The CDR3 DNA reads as TGTGCCTCACGGGACAGCGGTAGCAATCAGCCCCAGCATTTT.